What follows describes a single TCR beta chain. The antigen is undetermined. The source of the sample is a study of cytomegalovirus exposure and HLA in healthy donors. TCRdb's table, derived via immunoSEQ multiplex PCR, lists solely in-frame clones and lacks some. The data hold around 400,000 clones, with about nine tenths observed a single time. Study results and limitations: A classifier reportedly called cytomegalovirus status with high sensitivity and specificity.

This CDR3 contains 15 residues. The ends lost 5 bases at V and 3 bases at J; junction bases unmatched: 9. CDR1 MNHNS and CDR2 SASEGT come from the germline V gene. The sequencing input was PBMCs. This clonotype originated in a woman between 18 and 29 years old in good health and CMV-seronegative. The rearrangement joins TRBV6-1 to TRBJ1-1, with TRBD1 matching 7 bases. CDR3 loop: CASSWRDRDHTEAFF. CDR3 nucleotide sequence: TGTGCCAGCAGTTGGAGAGACAGGGACCACACTGAAGCTTTCTTT.